This TCR beta chain was recovered during a study of blood T cell repertoires in COVID-19. This CDR3 is 15 amino acids long. Germline trimming cut 6 bases from V and 2 bases from J; bases unmatched to any gene: 4. CDR1 is ENHRY and CDR2 is SYGVKD in the germline V gene. The method was immunoSEQ multiplex PCR; TCRdb's version includes in-frame clones alone and lacks a portion of them. The sample lists 90,000 to 100,000 clones, roughly 80% seen once, with 9.5% to 13% in the top ten. The sample consisted of peripheral blood. The receptor comes from a man in his 70s with active or convalescent COVID-19. This chain joins TRBV10-3 and TRBJ2-5; 12 bases agree with TRBD2. The CDR3 coding sequence is TGTGCCATCAGCAAGACTAGCGGGAGACAAGAGACCCAGTACTTC. This encodes CAISKTSGRQETQYF.